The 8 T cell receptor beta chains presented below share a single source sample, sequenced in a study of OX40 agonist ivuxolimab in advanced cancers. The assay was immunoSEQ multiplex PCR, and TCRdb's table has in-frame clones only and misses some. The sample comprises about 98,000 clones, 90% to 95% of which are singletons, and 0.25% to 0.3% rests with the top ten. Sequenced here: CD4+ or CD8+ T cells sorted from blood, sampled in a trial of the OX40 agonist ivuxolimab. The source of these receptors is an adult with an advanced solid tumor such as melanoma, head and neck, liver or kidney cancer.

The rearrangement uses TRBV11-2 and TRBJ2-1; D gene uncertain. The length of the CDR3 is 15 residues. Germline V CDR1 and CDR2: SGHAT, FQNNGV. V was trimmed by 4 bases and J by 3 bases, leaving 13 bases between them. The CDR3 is CASSSTKGFYNEQFF. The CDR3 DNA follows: TGTGCCAGCAGCTCCACCAAGGGATTCTACAATGAGCAGTTCTTC.

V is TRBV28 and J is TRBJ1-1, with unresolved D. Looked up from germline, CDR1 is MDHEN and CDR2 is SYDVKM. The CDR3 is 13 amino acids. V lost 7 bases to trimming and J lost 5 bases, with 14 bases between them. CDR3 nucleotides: TGTGCCAGCATGGTGTCGGAGGAGACTGAAGCTTTCTTT. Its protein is CASMVSEETEAFF. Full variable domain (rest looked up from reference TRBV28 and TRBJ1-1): DVKVTQSSRYLVKRTGEKVFLECVQDMDHENMFWYRQDPGLGLRLIYFSYDVKMKEKGDIPEGYSVSREKKERFSLILESASTNQTSMYLCASMVSEETEAFFGQGTRLTVV.

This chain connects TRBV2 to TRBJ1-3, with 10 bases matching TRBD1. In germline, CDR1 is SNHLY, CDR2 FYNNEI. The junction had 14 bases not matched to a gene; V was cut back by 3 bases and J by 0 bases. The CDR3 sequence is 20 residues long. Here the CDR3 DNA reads TGTGCCAGCAGTGATCCTGGACAGGGGGACCGTACTTACTCTGGAAACACCATATATTTT. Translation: CASSDPGQGDRTYSGNTIYF.

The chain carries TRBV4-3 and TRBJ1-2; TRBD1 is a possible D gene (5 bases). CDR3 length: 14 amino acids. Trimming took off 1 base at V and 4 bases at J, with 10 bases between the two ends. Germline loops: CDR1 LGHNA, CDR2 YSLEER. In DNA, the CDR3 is TGCGCCAGCAGCCAAGCGACAGCCACCTATGGCTACACCTTC. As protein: CASSQATATYGYTF.

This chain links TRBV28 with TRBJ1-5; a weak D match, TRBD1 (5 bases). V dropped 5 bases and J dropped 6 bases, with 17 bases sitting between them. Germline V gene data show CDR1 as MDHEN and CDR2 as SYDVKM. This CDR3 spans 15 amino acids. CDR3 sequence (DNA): TGTGCCAGCAGTGGGGGTGGGGAAGGAGTTCAGCCCCAGCATTTT. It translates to CASSGGGEGVQPQHF.

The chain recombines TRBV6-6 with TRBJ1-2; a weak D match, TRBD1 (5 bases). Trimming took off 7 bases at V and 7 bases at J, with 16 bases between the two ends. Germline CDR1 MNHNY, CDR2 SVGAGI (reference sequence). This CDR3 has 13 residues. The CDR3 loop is CASTRDVESGYTF. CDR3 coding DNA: TGTGCCAGCACGCGGGACGTCGAATCTGGCTACACCTTC.

The CDR3 nucleotides are TGTGCCAGTAGTATAGAGGGTTGGAGAGAGGGACATCAGCCCCAGCATTTT. This codes for CASSIEGWREGHQPQHF. This chain joins TRBV19 and TRBJ1-5; a weak D match, TRBD1 (5 bases). In germline, CDR1 is LNHDA, CDR2 SQIVND (reference sequence). V was clipped by 0 bases and J by 5 bases, with 17 bases between them. This CDR3 region has 17 residues.

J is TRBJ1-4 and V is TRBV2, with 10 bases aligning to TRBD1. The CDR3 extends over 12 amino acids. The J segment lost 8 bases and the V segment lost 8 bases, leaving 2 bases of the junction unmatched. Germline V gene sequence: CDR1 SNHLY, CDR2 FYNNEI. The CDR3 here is CASRDRGEKLFF. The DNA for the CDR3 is TGTGCCAGCCGGGACAGGGGCGAAAAACTGTTTTTT.